Reported below is one T cell receptor (beta chain). No antigen is known for it. The CDR3 loop spans 16 amino acids. Trimming shortened V by 5 bases and J by 2 bases, and 16 bases separated the two germline ends. CDR1 and CDR2 (germline): LNHDA, SQIVND (reference sequence). The data derive from a study of radiation and T cells in renal cell carcinoma. Study-wide findings and caveats: Without pretreatment biopsies, baseline tumor clonotype presence was undetermined. In blood, top tumor clones expanded by 2 weeks, shrinking by 4.

Sample time point: baseline pretreatment blood. Treatment defined: 15 Gy SBRT to primary tumor, nephrectomy 4 weeks later. After SBRT, blood was collected at 2 and 4 weeks, plus baseline. Only in-frame clones appear in the TCRdb table, and some are missing; sequencing was by immunoSEQ multiplex PCR. The sample carries about 150,000 clones, about 87% recorded once. The receptor was derived from a woman between 65 and 79 years old with renal cell carcinoma. The source material was blood, sampled from a patient whose treatment included radiotherapy and nephrectomy. V usage is TRBV19 and J usage is TRBJ1-3; D possibly corresponds to TRBD1 (5 bases). The CDR3 region has the DNA TGTGCCAGTAGTCCGGCGGACACGTTCACTGGAAACACCATATATTTT. Translated: CASSPADTFTGNTIYF.